This passage covers 31 T cell receptor beta chains from one sample sequenced in a study of CD8+ T cells in alopecia areata. Extraction of RNA preceded its reverse transcription into cDNA, which served as the sequencing template. The table came from immunoSEQ multiplex PCR; TCRdb's copy has only in-frame clones and leaves some out. The table has around 100,000 clones, approximately 52% seen once. Sequencing was done on a sample of CD4+ T cells sorted from blood. These receptors were obtained from a human donor in good health.

The CDR3 DNA reads TGTGCCAGCAGCTCTGCCTACGAGCAGTACTTC. It is translated as CASSSAYEQYF. The chain couples TRBV11-2 to TRBJ2-7; D unresolved. This CDR3 region has 11 residues. V shed 4 bases and J shed 2 bases, with 3 bases lying between them. Germline CDR1 and CDR2: SGHAT and FQNNGV.

The chain links TRBV29-1 to TRBJ2-1, with D maybe TRBD2 (5 bases). With 7 bases removed from V and 4 bases from J, the gap between germline ends came to 8 bases. The CDR3 has 11 residues. CDR1 is SQVTM, CDR2 ANQGSEA, per germline. CDR3 region: CSGERYNEQFF. The CDR3 bases are TGCAGCGGGGAGCGGTACAATGAGCAGTTCTTC.

The chain is built from TRBV11-2 and TRBJ1-1, with a weak D call TRBD1 (5 bases). The CDR3 totals 15 residues. Trimming cost V 7 bases and J 0 bases, with 15 bases left between them. Germline assignment: CDR1 SGHAT and CDR2 FQNNGV. The CDR3 loop is CASTFSGTVNTEAFF. The CDR3 bases are TGTGCCAGCACTTTCTCCGGGACCGTGAACACTGAAGCTTTCTTT.

V usage is TRBV30 and J usage is TRBJ2-3; the D gene could be TRBD1 or TRBD2 (6 bases each). Germline values: CDR1 GTSNPN, CDR2 SVGIG (reference sequence). The CDR3 extends over 15 amino acids. V was pared by 0 bases and J by 3 bases, with 13 bases between. The CDR3 nucleotides are TGTGCCTGGAGTGTTGGGGGGCGAGGGACAGATACGCAGTATTTT. Protein product: CAWSVGGRGTDTQYF. Drawing the rest from reference TRBV30 and TRBJ2-3, the complete variable domain is SQTIHQWPATLVQPVGSPLSLECTVEGTSNPNLYWYRQAAGRGLQLLFYSVGIGQISSEVPQNLSASRPQDRQFILSSKKLLLSDSGFYLCAWSVGGRGTDTQYFGPGTRLTVL.

This clone was recorded many times. The genes are TRBV11-2 and TRBJ2-2; D possibly matches TRBD1 or TRBD2 (6 bases each). Trimming removed 4 bases at V and 6 bases at J, with 18 bases between. This CDR3 comprises 16 residues. CDR1 SGHAT and CDR2 FQNNGV come from the germline V gene. CDR3 in amino acids: CASSSAGGALSGELFF. The CDR3 DNA is TGTGCCAGCAGCTCCGCCGGGGGCGCGCTCTCCGGGGAGCTGTTTTTT. The full variable domain, its missing parts supplied by reference TRBV11-2 and TRBJ2-2, is EAGVAQSPRYKIIEKRQSVAFWCNPISGHATLYWYQQILGQGPKLLIQFQNNGVVDDSQLPKDRFSAERLKGVDSTLKIQPAKLEDSAVYLCASSSAGGALSGELFFGEGSRLTVL.

The chain joins TRBV5-6 to TRBJ2-7; TRBD2 is a possible D gene (5 bases). Germline V gene data show CDR1 as SGHDT and CDR2 as YYEEEE. CDR3 length: 14 residues. The germline V and J ends were trimmed by 1 base and 7 bases, with 15 bases remaining between them. CDR3 coding DNA: TGTGCCAGCAGCTTGTACGGACTTTGGAGGGAGCAGTACTTC. Translation: CASSLYGLWREQYF.

V is TRBV7-2 and J is TRBJ2-5, with 12 bases identical to TRBD2. Germline CDR1 reads SGHTA; CDR2 reads FQGNSA. This CDR3 spans 16 amino acids. After removal of 3 bases from V and 5 bases from J, the junction contained 7 bases not matched to a gene. This CDR3 reads CASSFQGLAGRETQYF. The CDR3 nucleotides are TGTGCCAGCAGCTTCCAAGGACTAGCGGGGAGGGAGACCCAGTACTTC.

The chain has TRBV30 and TRBJ2-5; 12 positions agree with TRBD2. The germline CDR1 and CDR2 sequences are GTSNPN and SVGIG (reference sequence). V trimming: 2 bases; J trimming: 5 bases; junction bases outside the gene matches: 3. This CDR3 has 14 residues. The CDR3 coding sequence is TGTGCCTGGAGTTCCACTAGCGGGGGGGAGACCCAGTACTTC. Protein sequence: CAWSSTSGGETQYF.

This clone was observed once. V and J are TRBV29-1 and TRBJ1-5; D gene ambiguous. Trimming took 6 bases from V and 4 from J, leaving 13 bases between them. The CDR3 is 13 residues long. Germline V gene sequence: CDR1 SQVTM, CDR2 ANQGSEA. The CDR3 region has the DNA TGCAGCGTCGTTATTTCGGGGAATCAGCCCCAGCATTTT. Its translation is CSVVISGNQPQHF.

This rearrangement joins TRBV7-2 to TRBJ2-5; 9 nucleotides match TRBD1. There are 17 residues in the CDR3. In germline, CDR1 is SGHTA, CDR2 FQGNSA. Trimming removed 4 bases from V and 3 bases from J; junction bases left unmatched: 12. CDR3 amino acids: CASSSPMTGGFKETQYF. The CDR3 nucleotides read TGTGCCAGCAGCTCCCCCATGACAGGGGGGTTCAAAGAGACCCAGTACTTC.

This clone was seen a few times. This chain links TRBV2 with TRBJ1-1; possibly TRBD1 for D (6 bases). Germline V gene lookup returns CDR1 SNHLY and CDR2 FYNNEI. With 2 bases removed from V and 0 bases from J, the gap between germline ends came to 13 bases. CDR3 length: 16 residues. CDR3 DNA sequence: TGTGCCAGCAGTGAACCCAGGGGAAGAATGAACACTGAAGCTTTCTTT. Protein sequence: CASSEPRGRMNTEAFF. The whole variable domain, filled in from reference TRBV2 and TRBJ1-1, reads EPEVTQTPSHQVTQMGQEVILRCVPISNHLYFYWYRQILGQKVEFLVSFYNNEISEKSEIFDDQFSVERPDGSNFTLKIRSTKLEDSAMYFCASSEPRGRMNTEAFFGQGTRLTVV.

As DNA, the CDR3 is TGTGCCAGCAGCCCTAGACAGGGGCTAAACACTGAAGCTTTCTTT. Translated: CASSPRQGLNTEAFF. The chain recombines TRBV7-9 with TRBJ1-1; TRBD1 matches at 8 bases. In germline, CDR1 is SEHNR, CDR2 FQNEAQ (reference sequence). V lost 5 bases to trimming and J lost 2 bases; unmatched junction nucleotides: 7. This CDR3 is 15 amino acids long.

J is TRBJ1-1 and V is TRBV7-2, with D hard to call. V gave up 5 bases and J gave up 0 bases, with 7 bases separating them. Germline assignment: CDR1 SGHTA and CDR2 FQGNSA. The CDR3 is 13 residues long. The CDR3 DNA reads as TGTGCCAGCAGCCCCACAGTGAACACTGAAGCTTTCTTT. This gives the protein CASSPTVNTEAFF. Looking up the rest from reference TRBV7-2 and TRBJ1-1 gives the full variable domain: GAGVSQSPSNKVTEKGKDVELRCDPISGHTALYWYRQSLGQGLEFLIYFQGNSAPDKSGLPSDRFSAERTGGSVSTLTIQRTQQEDSAVYLCASSPTVNTEAFFGQGTRLTVV.

This clone was observed a few times. This chain joins TRBV4-3 and TRBJ2-7; perhaps TRBD2 as D (6 bases). CDR3 length: 15 amino acids. V was shortened by 0 bases and J by 0 bases, with 9 bases between the two germline ends. CDR1 is LGHNA and CDR2 is YSLEER in the germline V gene. DNA for the CDR3: TGCGCCAGCAGCCAAGAAAGCGGGCACTCCTACGAGCAGTACTTC. Its translation: CASSQESGHSYEQYF.

This chain connects TRBV6-5 to TRBJ2-5; TRBD1 aligns across 8 bases. J was trimmed by 5 bases and V by 4 bases; bases with no gene match: 6. The CDR3 sequence is 14 residues long. From germline, CDR1 is MNHEY and CDR2 SVGAGI. CDR3 sequence reads: CASSSRTGRETQYF. As DNA, the CDR3 is TGTGCCAGCAGTTCCAGGACAGGGAGGGAGACCCAGTACTTC.

The V and J genes are TRBV5-6 and TRBJ1-2; a possible D gene is TRBD1 (5 bases). Trimming took off 2 bases at V and 6 bases at J, with 11 bases between the two ends. The germline gives CDR1 SGHDT, CDR2 YYEEEE. There are 13 residues in the CDR3. The CDR3 protein is CASSFSGTDGYTF. In DNA, the CDR3 is TGTGCCAGCAGCTTTTCGGGGACCGATGGCTACACCTTC.

The chain recombines TRBV2 with TRBJ1-4; D ambiguous. This CDR3 spans 11 amino acids. The germline CDR1 and CDR2 sequences are SNHLY and FYNNEI. V was shortened by 6 bases and J by 8 bases, with 7 bases between the two germline ends. DNA for the CDR3: TGTGCCAGCAGAGTCGAAGAAAAACTGTTTTTT. It is translated as CASRVEEKLFF.

The chain recombines TRBV30 with TRBJ2-5, with unresolved D. The V end lost 2 bases, the J end lost 5 bases, and 6 bases lay between the germline ends. The length of the CDR3 is 11 residues. The germline CDR1 and CDR2 sequences are GTSNPN and SVGIG (reference sequence). CDR3 region: CAWSLEETQYF. Written as DNA, the CDR3 is TGTGCCTGGAGTTTAGAGGAGACCCAGTACTTC.

V and J are TRBV18 and TRBJ2-6, with D possibly TRBD1 on 6 matching bases. CDR3 length: 17 residues. Germline loops: CDR1 KGHSH, CDR2 LQKENI. Trimming shortened V by 4 bases and J by 1 base, and 14 bases separated the two germline ends. The CDR3: CASSRRTATSGANVLTF. The CDR3 DNA follows: TGTGCCAGCTCACGGAGGACAGCCACTTCTGGGGCCAACGTCCTGACTTTC.

The CDR3: CASSYGGATDTQYF. CDR3 DNA: TGTGCCAGCAGTTACGGGGGGGCTACAGATACGCAGTATTTT. The V and J genes are TRBV6-6 and TRBJ2-3, with D perhaps matching TRBD2 (7 bases). Germline CDR1 MNHNY, CDR2 SVGAGI (reference sequence). The CDR3 has 14 amino acids. V dropped 2 bases and J dropped 3 bases, with 9 bases sitting between them.

This clone was recorded at least ten times. This sequence joins TRBV2 and TRBJ2-7, with D tentatively TRBD2 (6 bases). The germline CDR1 and CDR2 sequences are SNHLY and FYNNEI. The CDR3 is made up of 14 amino acids. Trimming took off 5 bases at V and 2 bases at J, with 13 bases between the two ends. CDR3 in amino acids: CASSKGGAAYEQYF. The CDR3 bases are TGTGCCAGCAGTAAAGGCGGGGCCGCCTACGAGCAGTACTTC. Combining the CDR3 with reference TRBV2 and TRBJ2-7 gives the whole variable domain EPEVTQTPSHQVTQMGQEVILRCVPISNHLYFYWYRQILGQKVEFLVSFYNNEISEKSEIFDDQFSVERPDGSNFTLKIRSTKLEDSAMYFCASSKGGAAYEQYFGPGTRLTVT.

This clone turned up a few times. This rearrangement joins TRBV29-1 to TRBJ1-1; TRBD1 might be the D (6 bases). The V end was cut by 2 bases, the J end by 1 base, with 11 bases between. The CDR3 sequence is 14 residues long. Germline lookup yields CDR1 SQVTM and CDR2 ANQGSEA. The CDR3 spells CSVERGARNTEAFF. In DNA, the CDR3 is TGCAGCGTTGAAAGGGGGGCGAGGAACACTGAAGCTTTCTTT.

V gene TRBV10-3 combines with J gene TRBJ2-7; 7 bases align to TRBD1. Germline CDR1 reads ENHRY; CDR2 reads SYGVKD. The CDR3 runs to 12 residues. V lost 6 bases, J lost 6 bases, and 5 bases stayed unmatched. Written as DNA, the CDR3 is TGTGCCATCAGCGGGGACAGAAGCGAGCAGTACTTC. Amino acid sequence: CAISGDRSEQYF.

This rearrangement joins TRBV6-1 to TRBJ2-5; the D is unclear. CDR3 length: 11 residues. The V gene lost 3 bases and the J gene lost 7 bases, with 6 bases spanning the gap. The germline gives CDR1 MNHNS, CDR2 SASEGT. CDR3 DNA: TGTGCCAGCAGTGATATGGGGACCCAGTACTTC. Its translation is CASSDMGTQYF.

This sequence joins TRBV11-2 and TRBJ2-7; TRBD2 might be the D (5 bases). V was shortened by 6 bases and J by 5 bases, with 14 bases between the two germline ends. Germline values: CDR1 SGHAT, CDR2 FQNNGV. CDR3 length: 13 residues. The CDR3 region has the DNA TGTGCCAGCAGAGGAGCGGAACTCCACGAGCAGTACTTC. Protein product: CASRGAELHEQYF.

A single count supports this clone. V is TRBV29-1 and J is TRBJ1-2; D unclear. Trimming pared 4 bases from V and 1 base from J, leaving 7 bases between. Germline lookup yields CDR1 SQVTM and CDR2 ANQGSEA. This CDR3 has 12 residues. The CDR3 is CSVGGLNYGYTF. The CDR3 DNA follows: TGCAGCGTTGGCGGACTTAACTATGGCTACACCTTC.

This chain links TRBV29-1 with TRBJ1-1, with D perhaps TRBD1 (6 bases). Germline V CDR1 and CDR2: SQVTM, ANQGSEA. The CDR3 is made up of 13 amino acids. The ends were cut back, 4 bases at V and 0 bases at J, with 9 bases in the middle. CDR3 DNA sequence: TGCAGCGTTGCAGGGGTTCTGAACACTGAAGCTTTCTTT. This encodes CSVAGVLNTEAFF. Variable domain in full (rest from reference TRBV29-1 and TRBJ1-1): SAVISQKPSRDICQRGTSLTIQCQVDSQVTMMFWYRQQPGQSLTLIATANQGSEATYESGFVIDKFPISRPNLTFSTLTVSNMSPEDSSIYLCSVAGVLNTEAFFGQGTRLTVV.

This clone appeared a single time. The rearrangement joins TRBV30 to TRBJ1-2; TRBD1 agrees at 7 bases. Germline V gene lookup returns CDR1 GTSNPN and CDR2 SVGIG (reference sequence). CDR3 length: 14 residues. V trimming: 0 bases; J trimming: 8 bases; junction bases outside the gene matches: 9. The CDR3 reads CAWSVRLQGGGYTF. In DNA, the CDR3 is TGTGCCTGGAGTGTACGCCTCCAAGGGGGCGGCTACACCTTC.

This rearrangement joins TRBV7-2 to TRBJ2-3, with 10 bases lining up with TRBD2. This CDR3 comprises 15 residues. The V gene end was trimmed by 1 base and the J gene end by 6 bases; junction bases not matched to a gene: 4. Germline V gene lookup returns CDR1 SGHTA and CDR2 FQGNSA. The CDR3 nucleotides read TGTGCCAGCAGCTTAGTAGCGGGGGGAGGTGATACGCAGTATTTT. Amino acids: CASSLVAGGGDTQYF.

The chain has TRBV4-2 and TRBJ2-3; 7 positions agree with TRBD2. CDR1 is LGHNA and CDR2 is YNFKEQ in the germline V gene. Germline trimming cut 3 bases from V and 2 bases from J; bases unmatched to any gene: 8. The CDR3 runs 16 residues. The CDR3 here is CASSQGGWDLTDTQYF. The CDR3 DNA sequence: TGTGCCAGCAGCCAGGGGGGGTGGGACCTCACAGATACGCAGTATTTT.

The rearrangement links TRBV25-1 to TRBJ2-4; no firm D call. V gave up 3 bases and J gave up 6 bases, with 3 bases separating them. The CDR3 totals 11 residues. Germline values: CDR1 MGHDK, CDR2 SYGVNS. CDR3 protein: CASSDRNIQYF. The DNA of the CDR3 is TGTGCCAGCAGTGATAGAAACATTCAGTACTTC.